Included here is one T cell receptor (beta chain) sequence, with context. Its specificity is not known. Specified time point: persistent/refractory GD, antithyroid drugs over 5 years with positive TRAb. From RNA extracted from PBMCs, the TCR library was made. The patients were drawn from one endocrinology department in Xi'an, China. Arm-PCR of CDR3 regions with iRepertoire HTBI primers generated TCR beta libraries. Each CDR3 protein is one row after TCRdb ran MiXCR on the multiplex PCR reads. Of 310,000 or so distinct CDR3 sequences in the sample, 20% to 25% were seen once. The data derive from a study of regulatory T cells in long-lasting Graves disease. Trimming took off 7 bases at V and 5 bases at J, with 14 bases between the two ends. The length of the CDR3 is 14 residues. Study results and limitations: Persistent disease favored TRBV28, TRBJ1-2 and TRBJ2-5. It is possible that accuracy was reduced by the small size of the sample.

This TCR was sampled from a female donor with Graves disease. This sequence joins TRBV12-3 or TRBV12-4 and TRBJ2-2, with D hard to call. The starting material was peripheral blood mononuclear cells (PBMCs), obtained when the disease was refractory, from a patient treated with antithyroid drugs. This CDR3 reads CASTQVLGTGELFF. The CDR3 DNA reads TGTGCCAGCACCCAAGTCCTCGGGACCGGGGAGCTGTTTTTT.